The 28 T cell receptor beta chains below come from one sample, sequenced in a study of shared clonotypes between healthy human individuals. The protocol was immunoSEQ multiplex PCR, while the TCRdb copy is restricted to in-frame clones and leaves out a portion. The sample carries about 960,000 clones, over 75% recorded once. Sequencing was done on a sample of memory CD4+ T cells sorted from blood. Subset meaning: CD45RA-negative fraction. Receptor source: a man between 18 and 35 years old in good health.

This clone was counted only a few times. The sample contains more than one DNA sequence encoding this CDR3. The DNA for the CDR3 is TGTGCCATCAGTGGGGAGAACTACGAGCAGTACTTC. It specifies CAISGENYEQYF. This chain connects TRBV10-3 to TRBJ2-7, with a tentative D call TRBD2 (5 bases). V lost 4 bases, J lost 3 bases, and 7 bases lay in between. The CDR3 spans 12 residues. Per the germline V gene, CDR1 is ENHRY and CDR2 is SYGVKD.

This rearrangement joins TRBV5-1 to TRBJ2-5; D might be TRBD2 (7 bases). From germline, CDR1 is SGHRS and CDR2 YFSETQ. V dropped 2 bases and J dropped 0 bases, with 8 bases sitting between them. There are 14 residues in the CDR3. Here the CDR3 DNA reads TGCGCCAGCAGCTTAGGGGGGGACCAAGAGACCCAGTACTTC. Its protein is CASSLGGDQETQYF.

This chain uses TRBV19 with TRBJ1-2; 8 bases are shared with TRBD1. In germline, CDR1 is LNHDA, CDR2 SQIVND (reference sequence). CDR3 length: 15 amino acids. Trimming at V came to 3 bases and at J to 2 bases, leaving 5 bases not matched to a gene. This CDR3 is CASSIGTGSNYGYTF. The CDR3 DNA reads TGTGCCAGTAGTATCGGGACAGGATCCAACTATGGCTACACCTTC.

The chain recombines TRBV4-2 with TRBJ1-6, with TRBD1 identical over 8 bases. Germline V gives CDR1 LGHNA, CDR2 YNFKEQ. V lost 3 bases, J lost 1 base, and 2 bases stayed unmatched. CDR3 length: 16 residues. DNA for the CDR3: TGTGCCAGCAGCCAGGGGACAGGATCCTATAATTCACCCCTCCACTTT. Translating gives CASSQGTGSYNSPLHF.

J is TRBJ1-1 and V is TRBV6-5, with unresolved D. The V gene lost 4 bases and the J gene lost 2 bases, with 11 bases spanning the gap. The CDR3 totals 14 residues. CDR1 and CDR2 (germline): MNHEY, SVGAGI. This CDR3 is CASSFHGPNTEAFF. Here the CDR3 DNA reads TGTGCCAGCAGTTTTCATGGACCTAACACTGAAGCTTTCTTT.

The chain links TRBV19 to TRBJ2-7; a possible D gene is TRBD1 (6 bases). Germline V gives CDR1 LNHDA, CDR2 SQIVND (reference sequence). This CDR3 spans 14 amino acids. V lost 4 bases and J 0 bases, leaving 10 bases between the germline ends. CDR3 protein: CASSRAGASYEQYF. The CDR3 DNA follows: TGTGCCAGTAGTAGAGCAGGGGCCTCCTACGAGCAGTACTTC.

The rearrangement joins TRBV7-2 to TRBJ2-7, with D possibly matching TRBD2 (6 bases). Germline V gives CDR1 SGHTA, CDR2 FQGNSA. The CDR3 sequence is 14 residues long. V was trimmed by 5 bases and J by 1 base, leaving 12 bases between them. CDR3 sequence reads: CASSPPTSSYEQYF. CDR3 nucleotides: TGTGCCAGCAGCCCCCCGACTAGTTCCTACGAGCAGTACTTC.

The rearrangement joins TRBV6-5 to TRBJ1-2; TRBD1 is a possible D gene (5 bases). The length of the CDR3 is 13 residues. Germline V gene lookup returns CDR1 MNHEY and CDR2 SVGAGI. The V and J ends lost 4 bases and 6 bases respectively, with 12 bases between them. The CDR3: CASSFAGTDGYTF. As DNA, the CDR3 is TGTGCCAGCAGTTTCGCCGGGACCGATGGCTACACCTTC.

This chain uses TRBV5-6 with TRBJ2-1, with 10 bases that match TRBD1. The V segment lost 4 bases and the J segment 2 bases; nucleotides outside the gene matches: 6. This CDR3 has 16 amino acids. CDR1 and CDR2 (germline): SGHDT, YYEEEE. The CDR3 nucleotides are TGTGCCAGCAGCAGAGACAGGGGGCTGACCTACAATGAGCAGTTCTTC. This codes for CASSRDRGLTYNEQFF.

The V call is TRBV4-3, the J call TRBJ2-1; D unresolved. CDR1 and CDR2 (germline): LGHNA, YSLEER. V lost 0 bases, J lost 6 bases, and 18 bases lay in between. This CDR3 has 17 amino acids. CDR3: CASSQDRSGYVRNEQFF. CDR3 nucleotide sequence: TGCGCCAGCAGCCAAGATCGGTCCGGGTATGTTCGCAATGAGCAGTTCTTC.

A single count supports this clone. The V gene is TRBV5-1, the J gene TRBJ2-2; D unresolved. Germline loops: CDR1 SGHRS, CDR2 YFSETQ. With 1 base removed from V and 3 bases from J, the gap between germline ends came to 10 bases. There are 15 residues in the CDR3. For the CDR3, the DNA is TGCGCCAGCAGCTTGCAAGGTTCGGACACCGGGGAGCTGTTTTTT. It is translated as CASSLQGSDTGELFF.

This chain joins TRBV6-1 and TRBJ1-3; D is undetermined. The V gene's germline CDR1 is MNHNS and CDR2 SASEGT. The V gene lost 5 bases and the J gene lost 3 bases, with 8 bases spanning the gap. The length of the CDR3 is 13 residues. CDR3 residues: CASSPDFGNTIYF. In DNA, the CDR3 is TGTGCCAGCAGTCCAGACTTTGGAAACACCATATATTTT.

The genes are TRBV4-3 and TRBJ2-7, with 14 bases matching TRBD2. CDR3 length: 22 residues. The germline gives CDR1 LGHNA, CDR2 YSLEER. V shed 0 bases, J shed 3 bases, and the junction held 19 bases outside the gene matches. Here the CDR3 DNA reads TGCGCCAGCAGCCAAGATTCGGGACTAGCGGGAGCTTGGGACCTAGCCTACTACGAGCAGTACTTC. Translating it yields CASSQDSGLAGAWDLAYYEQYF.

Details on this clone: Since a much larger clone is just one base distant, this may be a read error. Here the CDR3 reads CASSFGTGNSPLHF. The CDR3 nucleotides read TGTGCCAGCAGCTTCGGGACAGGGAATTCACCCCTCCACTTT. The chain uses TRBV11-2 and TRBJ1-6; 9 nucleotides match TRBD1. Trimming took 3 bases from V and 7 from J; bases not matched to a gene: 1. Germline loops: CDR1 SGHAT, CDR2 FQNNGV. CDR3 length equals 14 residues.

The chain has TRBV19 and TRBJ2-1; D tentatively reads TRBD1 or TRBD2 (5 bases each). CDR1 and CDR2 (germline): LNHDA, SQIVND (reference sequence). Trimming stripped 5 bases from V and 0 bases from J, with 14 bases between. The CDR3 runs 16 residues. Here the CDR3 reads CASSVVKGSSYNEQFF. The CDR3 DNA follows: TGTGCCAGTAGTGTCGTGAAGGGGAGCTCCTACAATGAGCAGTTCTTC.

The chain has TRBV11-2 and TRBJ1-2; 9 bases are shared with TRBD1. Trimming cost V 5 bases and J 8 bases; bases outside gene matches: 9. Germline values: CDR1 SGHAT, CDR2 FQNNGV. This CDR3 has 14 residues. This CDR3 is CASSPDRGAGGYTF. The CDR3 DNA reads as TGTGCCAGCAGCCCGGACAGGGGCGCGGGGGGCTACACCTTC.

This clone has only a few counts. The CDR3 spells CASSVGASGSVADTQYF. CDR3 coding DNA: TGCGCCAGCAGTGTCGGAGCTAGCGGGAGTGTCGCAGATACGCAGTATTTT. The gene calls are TRBV10-2 and TRBJ2-3; 10 bases map to TRBD2. Germline V gene lookup returns CDR1 WSHSY and CDR2 SAAADI. Trimming removed 4 bases from V and 4 bases from J; junction bases left unmatched: 11. This CDR3 has 17 amino acids.

V usage is TRBV28 and J usage is TRBJ2-7; TRBD1 matches at 8 bases. The V and J ends lost 5 bases and 1 base, in that order; junction bases with no gene match: 7. Looked up from germline, CDR1 is MDHEN and CDR2 is SYDVKM. This CDR3 comprises 15 residues. CDR3: CASSPAGQVSYEQYF. The CDR3 DNA follows: TGTGCCAGCAGTCCCGCGGGACAGGTTTCCTACGAGCAGTACTTC.

The chain is built from TRBV2 and TRBJ2-7, with 8 bases fitting TRBD1. V lost 7 bases to trimming and J lost 3 bases; unmatched junction nucleotides: 11. This CDR3 region has 15 residues. Germline loops: CDR1 SNHLY, CDR2 FYNNEI. The CDR3 here is CASKTGTGPYYEQYF. The CDR3 nucleotides are TGTGCCAGCAAAACCGGGACAGGACCCTACTACGAGCAGTACTTC. The complete variable domain, with remaining parts taken from reference TRBV2 and TRBJ2-7, reads EPEVTQTPSHQVTQMGQEVILRCVPISNHLYFYWYRQILGQKVEFLVSFYNNEISEKSEIFDDQFSVERPDGSNFTLKIRSTKLEDSAMYFCASKTGTGPYYEQYFGPGTRLTVT.

This sequence joins TRBV7-9 and TRBJ2-2; D gene uncertain. The CDR3 is made up of 13 amino acids. V was trimmed by 4 bases and J by 2 bases, leaving 5 bases between them. The germline gives CDR1 SEHNR, CDR2 FQNEAQ (reference sequence). The CDR3: CASSSKNTGELFF. The CDR3 DNA reads as TGTGCCAGCAGCTCTAAAAACACCGGGGAGCTGTTTTTT.

DNA of the CDR3: TGTGCCAGCAGAGACGCGATTAGGGTCTCTGAAGCTTTCTTT. It is translated as CASRDAIRVSEAFF. This rearrangement joins TRBV6-6 to TRBJ1-1; D is unresolved. Germline assignment: CDR1 MNHNY and CDR2 SVGAGI (reference sequence). The CDR3 loop spans 14 amino acids. Trimming took 6 bases from V and 6 from J, leaving 17 bases between them.

As concerns this clone: Compared with germline, one end of the junction differs, possibly owing to a read error. The chain uses TRBV5-6 and TRBJ1-6; D is ambiguous. The CDR3 loop spans 12 amino acids. Germline loops: CDR1 SGHDT, CDR2 YYEEEE. The CDR3 DNA reads as TGTGCCAGCAGCTCCTCTAATTCACCCCTCCACTTT. Its protein product is CASSSSNSPLHF. Complete variable domain (other parts from reference TRBV5-6 and TRBJ1-6): DAGVTQSPTHLIKTRGQQVTLRCSPKSGHDTVSWYQQALGQGPQFIFQYYEEEERQRGNFPDRFSGHQFPNYSSELNVNALLLGDSALYLCASSSSNSPLHFGNGTRLTVT.

The chain combines TRBV13 with TRBJ2-2; D not certain. This CDR3 spans 14 amino acids. CDR1 and CDR2 (germline): PRHDT, FYEKMQ (reference sequence). The ends were cut back, 3 bases at V and 5 bases at J, with 10 bases in the middle. Here the CDR3 reads CASSLRRATGELFF. The CDR3 DNA is TGTGCCAGCAGCTTGCGACGAGCAACCGGGGAGCTGTTTTTT.

This clone appeared a few times. The chain joins TRBV11-3 to TRBJ1-3; unclear D gene. Germline loops: CDR1 SGHNT, CDR2 YENEEA. This CDR3 comprises 13 residues. V was cut by 4 bases and J by 0 bases, with 4 bases left in between. CDR3 sequence reads: CASSSDSGNTIYF. Written as DNA, the CDR3 is TGTGCCAGCAGCTCAGACTCTGGAAACACCATATATTTT.

The rearrangement joins TRBV2 to TRBJ2-3; TRBD2 matches at 11 bases. Germline loops: CDR1 SNHLY, CDR2 FYNNEI. The V segment lost 7 bases and the J segment 4 bases; nucleotides outside the gene matches: 4. The length of the CDR3 is 14 residues. DNA of the CDR3: TGTGCCAGCAATCGACTAGCGGGGTCAGATACGCAGTATTTT. As protein: CASNRLAGSDTQYF.

This chain links TRBV7-2 with TRBJ2-3; D not resolved. The ends were cut back, 1 base at V and 0 bases at J, with 5 bases in the middle. The CDR3 loop spans 14 amino acids. Germline assignment: CDR1 SGHTA and CDR2 FQGNSA. The CDR3 sequence is CASSLGVSTDTQYF. CDR3 sequence (DNA): TGTGCCAGCAGCTTAGGTGTGAGCACAGATACGCAGTATTTT.

Only a few counts were recorded for this clone. The rearrangement uses TRBV30 and TRBJ1-3; D is uncertain. The germline V gene encodes CDR1 GTSNPN and CDR2 SVGIG (reference sequence). CDR3 size: 12 residues. The V end was cut by 3 bases, the J end by 3 bases, with 6 bases between. The CDR3 sequence: CAWRFIGNTIYF. DNA for the CDR3: TGTGCCTGGAGGTTCATTGGAAACACCATATATTTT.

This chain connects TRBV7-3 to TRBJ2-5, with D perhaps matching TRBD1 or TRBD2 (5 bases each). Germline V gives CDR1 SGHTA, CDR2 FQGTGA. The V and J ends lost 6 bases and 0 bases respectively, with 23 bases between them. The CDR3 length is 18 residues. Here the CDR3 reads CASRRTIPGRRYQETQYF. For the CDR3, the DNA is TGTGCCAGCAGACGGACAATCCCGGGACGGAGGTACCAAGAGACCCAGTACTTC.